These T cell receptor beta chains were read from a single sample in a study of T cell responses to AZD1222 COVID-19 vaccine. Assay: immunoSEQ multiplex PCR; the TCRdb copy retains only in-frame clones and omits some. The table records fewer than 120,000 clones, roughly 89% of them present only once. Source: peripheral blood, taken 28 days after the second AZD1222 dose. The receptors were sampled from an adult who received the AZD1222 COVID-19 vaccine. Each CDR3 is given with its conserved first and last residue. Fields, in order: D gene, J gene, V gene, clone size, CDR3 protein, CDR3 DNA. A D gene is named only where the DNA matches it firmly. Expanded clones get a size class; other rows say once, few or many, or leave the size out.

d_call: TRBD1; j_call: TRBJ1-1; v_call: TRBV27; clone_size: -; cdr3_aa: CASSFATGVGNTEAFF; cdr3_nt: TGTGCCAGCAGTTTTGCGACAGGGGTGGGGAACACTGAAGCTTTCTTT
d_call: -; j_call: TRBJ2-3; v_call: TRBV5-1; clone_size: -; cdr3_aa: CASSLIWRDTQYF; cdr3_nt: TGCGCCAGCAGTTTAATTTGGCGAGATACGCAGTATTTT
d_call: TRBD1; j_call: TRBJ1-4; v_call: TRBV7-9; clone_size: -; cdr3_aa: CASSNIRGLDEKLFF; cdr3_nt: TGTGCCAGCAGCAATATAAGGGGGCTTGATGAAAAACTGTTTTTT
d_call: TRBD2; j_call: TRBJ2-7; v_call: TRBV4-1; clone_size: once; cdr3_aa: CASSQVSGGANEQYF; cdr3_nt: TGCGCCAGCAGCCAAGTTAGCGGGGGGGCCAACGAGCAGTACTTC
d_call: TRBD1; j_call: TRBJ1-5; v_call: TRBV6-5; clone_size: -; cdr3_aa: CASSYQGGSNQPQHF; cdr3_nt: TGTGCCAGCAGTTATCAGGGGGGCTCCAATCAGCCCCAGCATTTT
d_call: -; j_call: TRBJ2-5; v_call: TRBV2; clone_size: -; cdr3_aa: CASSPEETQYF; cdr3_nt: TGTGCCAGCAGTCCGGAGGAGACCCAGTACTTC
d_call: -; j_call: TRBJ2-7; v_call: TRBV18; clone_size: -; cdr3_aa: CASSPPNGEQYF; cdr3_nt: TGTGCCAGCTCACCTCCCAATGGCGAGCAGTACTTC
d_call: -; j_call: TRBJ1-1; v_call: TRBV25-1; clone_size: -; cdr3_aa: CASSVEHGTEAFF; cdr3_nt: TGTGCCAGCAGTGTGGAACACGGCACTGAAGCTTTCTTT
d_call: -; j_call: TRBJ1-2; v_call: TRBV29-1; clone_size: -; cdr3_aa: CSVTGVSNYGYTF; cdr3_nt: TGCAGCGTTACCGGAGTCTCTAACTATGGCTACACCTTC
d_call: -; j_call: TRBJ1-5; v_call: TRBV4-2; clone_size: -; cdr3_aa: CASSQRKGKDQPQHF; cdr3_nt: TGTGCCAGCAGCCAACGTAAGGGGAAGGATCAGCCCCAGCATTTT
d_call: -; j_call: TRBJ2-3; v_call: TRBV4-2; clone_size: -; cdr3_aa: CASSQQKGRGDTQYF; cdr3_nt: TGTGCCAGCAGCCAACAAAAGGGCCGGGGAGATACGCAGTATTTT
d_call: -; j_call: TRBJ1-4; v_call: TRBV10-2; clone_size: once; cdr3_aa: CASRGATNEKLFF; cdr3_nt: TGCGCCAGCAGGGGTGCAACTAATGAAAAACTGTTTTTT
d_call: -; j_call: TRBJ2-3; v_call: TRBV6-1; clone_size: -; cdr3_aa: CASSKADTNSPWYTQYF; cdr3_nt: TGTGCCAGCAGTAAAGCCGATACAAATTCCCCTTGGTATACGCAGTATTTT
d_call: TRBD1; j_call: TRBJ2-3; v_call: TRBV5-1; clone_size: -; cdr3_aa: CASSPGQRGDTQYF; cdr3_nt: TGCGCCAGCAGCCCGGGACAGAGGGGCGATACGCAGTATTTT
d_call: TRBD1; j_call: TRBJ2-5; v_call: TRBV5-4; clone_size: -; cdr3_aa: CASSLRTGGGQETQYF; cdr3_nt: TGTGCCAGCAGCTTGAGGACAGGGGGGGGTCAAGAGACCCAGTACTTC
d_call: TRBD1; j_call: TRBJ2-2; v_call: TRBV3-1/TRBV3-2; clone_size: -; cdr3_aa: CASSPPGQGNTGELFF; cdr3_nt: TGTGCCAGCAGCCCGCCGGGACAGGGGAACACCGGGGAGCTGTTTTTT
d_call: -; j_call: TRBJ2-3; v_call: TRBV11-1; clone_size: -; cdr3_aa: CASSLVWGEDTQYF; cdr3_nt: TGTGCCAGCAGCTTAGTGTGGGGGGAGGATACGCAGTATTTT
d_call: TRBD1; j_call: TRBJ1-1; v_call: TRBV15; clone_size: -; cdr3_aa: CATSRAGTGDSAFF; cdr3_nt: TGTGCCACCAGCAGAGCCGGGACAGGGGATAGTGCTTTCTTT
d_call: TRBD1; j_call: TRBJ1-2; v_call: TRBV9; clone_size: -; cdr3_aa: CASSRDRGGYGYTF; cdr3_nt: TGTGCCAGCAGCAGGGACAGGGGGGGCTATGGCTACACCTTC
d_call: TRBD2; j_call: TRBJ2-7; v_call: TRBV7-9; clone_size: -; cdr3_aa: CASTTTSGSYEQYF; cdr3_nt: TGTGCCAGCACCACGACTAGCGGGAGTTACGAGCAGTACTTC
d_call: TRBD1; j_call: TRBJ1-5; v_call: TRBV5-1; clone_size: -; cdr3_aa: CASSSGQGSNQPQHF; cdr3_nt: TGCGCCAGCAGCTCGGGACAGGGAAGCAATCAGCCCCAGCATTTT
d_call: -; j_call: TRBJ2-3; v_call: TRBV15; clone_size: -; cdr3_aa: CATSRGRQSFGDTQYF; cdr3_nt: TGTGCCACCAGCAGAGGTAGACAGTCCTTCGGAGATACGCAGTATTTT
d_call: TRBD1; j_call: TRBJ2-7; v_call: TRBV28; clone_size: -; cdr3_aa: CASSFKGASSYEQYF; cdr3_nt: TGTGCCAGCAGTTTTAAGGGGGCGTCATCCTACGAGCAGTACTTC
d_call: TRBD2; j_call: TRBJ2-1; v_call: TRBV6-4; clone_size: once; cdr3_aa: CASSGLAGASNEQFF; cdr3_nt: TGTGCCAGCAGTGGGCTAGCGGGGGCCTCTAATGAGCAGTTCTTC
d_call: -; j_call: TRBJ2-7; v_call: TRBV30; clone_size: -; cdr3_aa: CAWSTATSYEQYF; cdr3_nt: TGTGCCTGGAGTACCGCGACTTCCTACGAGCAGTACTTC
d_call: TRBD2; j_call: TRBJ2-1; v_call: TRBV6-2/TRBV6-3; clone_size: -; cdr3_aa: CASSSIAGSSYNEQFF; cdr3_nt: TGTGCCAGCAGCTCAATAGCGGGAAGCTCCTACAATGAGCAGTTCTTC
d_call: -; j_call: TRBJ1-2; v_call: TRBV11-3; clone_size: once; cdr3_aa: CASSLGTGTGNYGYTF; cdr3_nt: TGTGCCAGCAGCTTAGGGACCGGAACGGGGAACTATGGCTACACCTTC
d_call: -; j_call: TRBJ2-5; v_call: TRBV12-3/TRBV12-4; clone_size: once; cdr3_aa: CASSLLRETQYF; cdr3_nt: TGTGCCAGCAGTTTATTAAGAGAGACCCAGTACTTC
d_call: TRBD1; j_call: TRBJ1-6; v_call: TRBV19; clone_size: few; cdr3_aa: CATWTGESNSPLHF; cdr3_nt: TGTGCCACTTGGACAGGGGAGTCAAATTCACCCCTCCACTTT
d_call: -; j_call: TRBJ1-3; v_call: TRBV30; clone_size: -; cdr3_aa: CAWSSTTGNTIYF; cdr3_nt: TGTGCCTGGAGTTCTACAACAGGAAACACCATATATTTT
d_call: TRBD2; j_call: TRBJ2-1; v_call: TRBV10-3; clone_size: -; cdr3_aa: CAISESFGSGGSSYNEQFF; cdr3_nt: TGTGCCATCAGTGAGTCTTTTGGGAGCGGGGGTAGCTCCTACAATGAGCAGTTCTTC
d_call: TRBD2; j_call: TRBJ2-7; v_call: TRBV9; clone_size: -; cdr3_aa: CASSVGTSGDHEQYF; cdr3_nt: TGTGCCAGCAGCGTAGGGACTAGCGGGGACCACGAGCAGTACTTC
d_call: -; j_call: TRBJ2-7; v_call: TRBV24-1; clone_size: once; cdr3_aa: CATSDSDGTYEQYF; cdr3_nt: TGTGCCACCAGTGACTCGGACGGGACCTACGAGCAGTACTTC
d_call: -; j_call: TRBJ2-7; v_call: TRBV7-9; clone_size: -; cdr3_aa: CASTDSSSYEQYF; cdr3_nt: TGTGCCAGTACGGACAGCAGCTCCTACGAGCAGTACTTC
d_call: -; j_call: TRBJ1-5; v_call: TRBV20-1; clone_size: -; cdr3_aa: CSASGHINQPQHF; cdr3_nt: TGCAGTGCTAGTGGACACATCAATCAGCCCCAGCATTTT
d_call: TRBD1; j_call: TRBJ1-5; v_call: TRBV5-1; clone_size: -; cdr3_aa: CASSSGQGDHQPQHF; cdr3_nt: TGCGCCAGCAGCTCGGGACAGGGGGATCATCAGCCCCAGCATTTT